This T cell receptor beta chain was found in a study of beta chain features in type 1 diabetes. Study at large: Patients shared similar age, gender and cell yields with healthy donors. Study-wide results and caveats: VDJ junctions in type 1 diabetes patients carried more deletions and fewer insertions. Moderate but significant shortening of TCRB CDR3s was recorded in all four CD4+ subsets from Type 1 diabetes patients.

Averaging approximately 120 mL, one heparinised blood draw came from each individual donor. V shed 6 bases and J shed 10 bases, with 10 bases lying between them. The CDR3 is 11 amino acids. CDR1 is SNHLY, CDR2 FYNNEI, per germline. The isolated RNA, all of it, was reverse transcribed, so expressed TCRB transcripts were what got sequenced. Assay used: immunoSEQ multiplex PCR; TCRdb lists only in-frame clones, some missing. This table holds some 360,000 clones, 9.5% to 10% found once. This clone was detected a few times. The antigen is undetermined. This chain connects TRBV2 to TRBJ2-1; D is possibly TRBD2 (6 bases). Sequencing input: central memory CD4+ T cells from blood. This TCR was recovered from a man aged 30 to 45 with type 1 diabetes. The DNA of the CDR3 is TGTGCCAGCAGGGAGGGTGGCGAGCAGTTCTTC. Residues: CASREGGEQFF.